The 18 T cell receptor beta chains given below trace back to one sample, sequenced in a study of blood T cell repertoires in COVID-19. Produced via immunoSEQ multiplex PCR; TCRdb's table is partial and in-frame only. The data hold about 150,000 clones, with under 85% observed a single time. Specimen: peripheral blood. Receptor source: a woman older than 75 with acute or convalescent COVID-19.

The chain is built from TRBV11-2 and TRBJ1-1; D not certain. Germline V gene data show CDR1 as SGHAT and CDR2 as FQNNGV. The CDR3 is made up of 18 amino acids. The germline V and J ends were trimmed by 1 base and 1 base, with 19 bases remaining between them. The CDR3 sequence: CASSLGETALGGNTEAFF. The CDR3 coding sequence is TGTGCCAGCAGCTTAGGTGAAACAGCCCTTGGAGGGAACACTGAAGCTTTCTTT.

The chain recombines TRBV6-2 or TRBV6-3 with TRBJ2-7; D is undetermined. Germline V gene lookup returns CDR1 MNHEY and CDR2 SVGEGT. The length of the CDR3 is 14 residues. Trimming removed 4 bases from V and 2 bases from J, with 12 bases in between. The CDR3 DNA sequence: TGTGCCAGCAGTTGGGCAGGCTTTACCTACGAGCAGTACTTC. Its protein product is CASSWAGFTYEQYF.

The CDR3 sequence: CASSLETGGQRIEAFF. In nucleotides, the CDR3 is TGTGCCAGCAGTTTAGAGACAGGGGGCCAGAGGATTGAAGCTTTCTTT. The genes are TRBV6-5 and TRBJ1-1, with 10 bases aligning to TRBD1. The germline V gene has CDR1 MNHEY and CDR2 SVGAGI. CDR3 length: 16 amino acids. The V and J ends lost 4 bases and 7 bases, in that order; junction bases with no gene match: 12.

The chain employs TRBV7-9 and TRBJ2-7; 9 bases are a match to TRBD2. Germline V CDR1 and CDR2: SEHNR, FQNEAQ (reference sequence). This CDR3 has 14 residues. With V trimmed by 2 bases and J by 7 bases, 6 bases remained unmatched. CDR3 DNA: TGTGCCAGCAGCTTACTAGCGGGAAGCGATGAGCAGTACTTC. This sequence encodes CASSLLAGSDEQYF.

This clone was observed a few times. CDR3 residues: CASSNIVGSQETQYF. In DNA, the CDR3 is TGCGCCAGCAGCAATATAGTTGGGAGCCAAGAGACCCAGTACTTC. This chain joins TRBV5-1 and TRBJ2-5, with D possibly TRBD2 on 5 matching bases. The CDR3 sequence is 15 residues long. Trimming took off 4 bases at V and 1 base at J, with 14 bases between the two ends. Per the germline V gene, CDR1 is SGHRS and CDR2 is YFSETQ.

This clone was seen a few times. The V and J genes are TRBV21-1 and TRBJ1-3; TRBD1 reflects the table's D call only, with no check against the DNA. TRBV21-1 is given as a pseudogene. The CDR3 length is 14 residues. The CDR3 reads CASTYGGPTDTIYF. CDR3 DNA sequence: TGTGCCAGCACCTATGGGGGCCCTACGGACACCATATATTTT.

This clone was detected a few times. V gene TRBV6-5 combines with J gene TRBJ1-1, with D hard to call. V was cut by 0 bases and J by 3 bases, with 5 bases left in between. Germline V gene sequence: CDR1 MNHEY, CDR2 SVGAGI. The CDR3 consists of 13 residues. This chain's CDR3 is CASSYSEDTEAFF. Here the CDR3 DNA reads TGTGCCAGCAGTTACTCTGAGGACACTGAAGCTTTCTTT.

The CDR3 DNA reads TGTGCCGGTTCGGGACAGGGATACGAGCAGTACTTC. Translated: CAGSGQGYEQYF. The rearrangement uses TRBV2 and TRBJ2-7; TRBD1 matches 9 bases. This CDR3 comprises 12 residues. Germline CDR1 reads SNHLY; CDR2 reads FYNNEI. V lost 11 bases to trimming and J lost 4 bases; unmatched junction nucleotides: 6.

This rearrangement joins TRBV5-1 to TRBJ2-1, with 14 bases matching TRBD2. The length of the CDR3 is 16 residues. J was trimmed by 6 bases and V by 4 bases; bases with no gene match: 6. Per germline, CDR1 SGHRS and CDR2 YFSETQ. CDR3 coding DNA: TGCGCCAGCAGCACCGGGGGACTAGCGGGAGTCAATGAGCAGTTCTTC. Residues: CASSTGGLAGVNEQFF.

The chain uses TRBV2 and TRBJ2-3; 13 nucleotides agree with TRBD2. The CDR3 spans 16 residues. J lost 2 bases, V lost 6 bases, and 5 bases had no gene match. The germline CDR1 and CDR2 sequences are SNHLY and FYNNEI. CDR3 nucleotide sequence: TGTGCCAGCAGGAGGGGGACTAGCGGGATCACAGATACGCAGTATTTT. It yields the protein CASRRGTSGITDTQYF. Full variable domain (remainder filled in from reference TRBV2 and TRBJ2-3): EPEVTQTPSHQVTQMGQEVILRCVPISNHLYFYWYRQILGQKVEFLVSFYNNEISEKSEIFDDQFSVERPDGSNFTLKIRSTKLEDSAMYFCASRRGTSGITDTQYFGPGTRLTVL.

The chain uses TRBV19 and TRBJ1-2, with D possibly TRBD1 on 5 matching bases. The germline V gene has CDR1 LNHDA and CDR2 SQIVND (reference sequence). This CDR3 spans 15 amino acids. Trimming pared 5 bases from V and 4 bases from J, leaving 17 bases between. CDR3 residues: CASSLSSGDSYGYTF. The DNA for the CDR3 is TGTGCCAGTAGTCTCTCCTCGGGGGATAGCTATGGCTACACCTTC.

This chain uses TRBV28 with TRBJ1-2; TRBD1 aligns across 10 bases. The CDR3 runs to 14 residues. Germline V lookup: CDR1 MDHEN, CDR2 SYDVKM. After removal of 4 bases from V and 7 bases from J, the junction contained 6 bases not matched to a gene. DNA for the CDR3: TGTGCCAGCAGTTCGGGACAGGGGATAAGTGGCTACACCTTC. Translating gives CASSSGQGISGYTF.

There are a few counts of this clone. One end of the junction fails to match germline, which may point to a read error. The V call is TRBV12-3 or TRBV12-4, the J call TRBJ2-1; the match to TRBD2 covers 7 bases. The CDR3 length is 13 residues. The CDR3 DNA reads as TGTGCCAGCAGCTTAGGACTAGTCAATGAGCAGTTCTTC. Translation gives CASSLGLVNEQFF.

This clone was detected only a few times. The gene calls are TRBV6-2 or TRBV6-3 and TRBJ2-2, with TRBD1 identical over 11 bases. CDR3 length: 16 amino acids. Losses at the gene ends were 2 bases for V and 7 bases for J; bases not matched to a gene: 6. Germline values: CDR1 MNHEY, CDR2 SVGEGT. CDR3 nucleotide sequence: TGTGCCAGCAGTTACGATGGACAGGGGGCCGTCGGGGAGCTGTTTTTT. Protein sequence: CASSYDGQGAVGELFF.

The chain carries TRBV25-1 and TRBJ2-5; a weak D match, TRBD1 (6 bases). The CDR3 is made up of 16 amino acids. Germline CDR1 reads MGHDK; CDR2 reads SYGVNS. V was cut by 1 base and J by 2 bases, with 14 bases left in between. The DNA of the CDR3 is TGTGCCAGCAGTGAATTGGTAGGGGGTGGACAAGAGACCCAGTACTTC. Translated: CASSELVGGGQETQYF.

The V and J genes are TRBV12-5 and TRBJ2-2, with 8 positions matching TRBD1. Germline loops: CDR1 LGHNT, CDR2 FRNRAP. J lost 5 bases, V lost 2 bases, and 10 bases had no gene match. The CDR3 loop spans 17 amino acids. DNA of the CDR3: TGTGCTAGTGGTTTGTCCCGCGGACAGGGTGGGACCGGGGAGCTGTTTTTT. Residues: CASGLSRGQGGTGELFF.

This chain connects TRBV7-9 to TRBJ2-7, with 7 bases identical to TRBD2. Germline CDR1 reads SEHNR; CDR2 reads FQNEAQ (reference sequence). The CDR3 length is 16 residues. V trimming: 5 bases; J trimming: 2 bases; junction bases outside the gene matches: 12. This CDR3 reads CASSPGGSQMPYEQYF. The CDR3 DNA reads as TGTGCCAGCAGCCCCGGGGGGAGTCAAATGCCCTACGAGCAGTACTTC.

This sequence joins TRBV3-1 (or the pseudogene TRBV3-2) and TRBJ2-7; no clear D gene. This CDR3 comprises 13 residues. Trimming stripped 1 base from V and 3 bases from J, with 7 bases between. In germline, CDR1 is LGHDT, CDR2 YNNKEL (reference sequence). The CDR3 region is CASSQVTGYEQYF. The DNA for the CDR3 is TGTGCCAGCAGCCAAGTTACCGGCTACGAGCAGTACTTC.